The 19 T cell receptor beta chains given below trace back to one sample, sequenced in a study of T-cell reconstitution after alpha-beta-depleted transplantation in children. The authors prepared the TCRbeta library with unique molecular identifiers. MiXCR, applied by TCRdb to the PCR reads, yields one record per CDR3 protein. This sample carries about 1,000,000 distinct CDR3 sequences, less than 30% of them seen once, and the ten largest clones take about 28%. The specimen was PBMCs, mostly from graft donor cells, collected 360 days after TCRalphabeta/CD19-depleted stem cell transplant. These receptors were obtained from a boy less than two years old who had a stem cell transplant for SCID, so the T cells may come from the graft donor.

This clonotype was picked up a small number of times. The V gene is TRBV6-2 or TRBV6-3, the J gene TRBJ1-1; tentatively, D is TRBD1 (5 bases). This CDR3 is 14 amino acids long. Germline CDR1 and CDR2: MNHEY and SVGEGT. Trimming took off 6 bases at V and 1 base at J, with 12 bases between the two ends. The CDR3 sequence is CASSSQVANTEAFF. The CDR3, as DNA: TGTGCCAGCAGCTCACAGGTGGCGAACACTGAAGCTTTCTTT.

The chain links TRBV7-6 to TRBJ2-1; 8 nucleotides align to TRBD2. The CDR3 loop spans 15 amino acids. CDR1 is SGHVS, CDR2 FNYEAQ, per germline. After removal of 4 bases from V and 7 bases from J, the junction contained 9 bases not matched to a gene. Here the CDR3 reads CASSYTAGGSNEQFF. CDR3 sequence (DNA): TGTGCCAGCAGCTATACGGCGGGGGGATCAAATGAGCAGTTCTTC.

The J gene is TRBJ2-1, the V gene TRBV11-2, with TRBD1 matching over 7 bases. The CDR3 is 15 amino acids. Trimming at V came to 1 base and at J to 8 bases, leaving 8 bases not matched to a gene. From germline, CDR1 is SGHAT and CDR2 FQNNGV. The CDR3 DNA follows: TGTGCCAGCAGCTTAGGCCCAGGGGGAATTTATGAGCAGTTCTTC. It translates to CASSLGPGGIYEQFF.

The V call is TRBV7-2, the J call TRBJ1-2; 8 nucleotides line up with TRBD1. Germline CDR1 reads SGHTA; CDR2 reads FQGNSA. The CDR3 sequence is 14 residues long. Trimming cost V 7 bases and J 2 bases; bases outside gene matches: 6. This CDR3 is CASTSQGGNYGYTF. CDR3 nucleotide sequence: TGTGCCAGCACCTCACAGGGGGGGAACTATGGCTACACCTTC.

This clonotype was counted only a few times. For the CDR3, the DNA is TGTGCCAGCAGTGGAAGCGGGGCCTACAATGAGCAGTTCTTC. Amino acids: CASSGSGAYNEQFF. The chain carries TRBV12-3 or TRBV12-4 and TRBJ2-1, with TRBD2 matching over 7 bases. The CDR3 extends over 14 amino acids. Germline trimming cut 5 bases from V and 2 bases from J; bases unmatched to any gene: 3.

The chain employs TRBV4-1 and TRBJ2-3, with a weak D call TRBD2 (5 bases). This CDR3 has 13 residues. Germline assignment: CDR1 MGHRA and CDR2 YSYEKL. V was pared by 1 base and J by 4 bases, with 6 bases between. The CDR3 region is CASSQVEADTQYF. As DNA, the CDR3 is TGCGCCAGCAGCCAAGTGGAGGCAGATACGCAGTATTTT.

This clonotype was seen only a few times. V and J are TRBV20-1 and TRBJ1-1; no definite D call. The V end lost 6 bases, the J end lost 4 bases, and 12 bases lay between the germline ends. The germline V gene has CDR1 DFQATT and CDR2 SNEGSKA (reference sequence). This CDR3 contains 12 residues. The CDR3 reads CSALRGSTEAFF. DNA for the CDR3: TGCAGTGCCCTCCGAGGGAGCACTGAAGCTTTCTTT.

The rearrangement links TRBV7-3 to TRBJ2-1; unclear D gene. CDR3 length equals 15 residues. Germline V gives CDR1 SGHTA, CDR2 FQGTGA. Trimming took off 3 bases at V and 6 bases at J, with 15 bases between the two ends. The CDR3 DNA reads as TGTGCCAGCAGCTTTTCCAGCAGGAAGGCCAATGAGCAGTTCTTC. Translation gives CASSFSSRKANEQFF.

In its sample, this clonotype was seen many times. The CDR3 loop is CASSFASGGGISNEQFF. For the CDR3, the DNA is TGTGCCAGCAGCTTTGCCTCGGGGGGCGGGATCTCCAATGAGCAGTTCTTC. The V call is TRBV11-2, the J call TRBJ2-1; the D gene is possibly TRBD2 (7 bases). Deletions cut 3 bases from V and 6 bases from J, with 21 bases between. Germline lookup yields CDR1 SGHAT and CDR2 FQNNGV. The CDR3 runs 17 residues.

This clonotype has a handful of counts. The V call is TRBV10-3, the J call TRBJ2-2, with 7 bases fitting TRBD1. The ends lost 7 bases at V and 5 bases at J; junction bases unmatched: 7. Per germline, CDR1 ENHRY and CDR2 SYGVKD. This CDR3 comprises 14 residues. CDR3 in amino acids: CAINPGQQTGELFF. The CDR3 nucleotides are TGTGCCATCAACCCGGGACAGCAGACCGGGGAGCTGTTTTTT.

This clonotype was seen at least ten times. The chain joins TRBV5-1 to TRBJ2-5, with TRBD2 matching over 8 bases. The CDR3 contains 13 residues. The junction had 0 bases not matched to a gene; V was cut back by 0 bases and J by 5 bases. Germline CDR1 reads SGHRS; CDR2 reads YFSETQ. CDR3 bases: TGCGCCAGCAGCTTGGGACTAGCGGAGACCCAGTACTTC. Amino acid sequence: CASSLGLAETQYF. The whole variable domain, filled in from reference TRBV5-1 and TRBJ2-5, reads KAGVTQTPRYLIKTRGQQVTLSCSPISGHRSVSWYQQTPGQGLQFLFEYFSETQRNKGNFPGRFSGRQFSNSRSEMNVSTLELGDSALYLCASSLGLAETQYFGPGTRLLVL.

The chain couples TRBV12-3 or TRBV12-4 to TRBJ2-3; a possible D gene is TRBD2 (6 bases). Trimming stripped 8 bases from V and 4 bases from J, with 16 bases between. This CDR3 spans 14 amino acids. In DNA form, the CDR3 reads TGTGCCAGCCGCGGGGCGGGGCGGGCAGATACGCAGTATTTT. The encoded protein is CASRGAGRADTQYF.

This clonotype was counted only a few times. The chain couples TRBV2 to TRBJ2-5, with D perhaps TRBD2 (7 bases). Germline V CDR1 and CDR2: SNHLY, FYNNEI. The V gene lost 1 base and the J gene lost 5 bases, with 11 bases spanning the gap. The CDR3 consists of 14 residues. CDR3 nucleotide sequence: TGTGCCAGCAGTGAAGTGGCGGGGGCGGAGACCCAGTACTTC. Its translation is CASSEVAGAETQYF.

CDR3 region: CASSQDRIVTEAFF. The CDR3 DNA follows: TGTGCCAGCAGTCAGGACAGGATCGTCACTGAAGCTTTCTTT. The chain joins TRBV6-1 to TRBJ1-1, with 7 bases identical to TRBD1. V lost 5 bases to trimming and J lost 4 bases; unmatched junction nucleotides: 7. This CDR3 contains 14 residues. The germline V gene encodes CDR1 MNHNS and CDR2 SASEGT.

This clonotype was detected many times. The chain couples TRBV7-2 to TRBJ2-5; TRBD1 matches at 8 bases. Germline-derived CDR1 and CDR2 are SGHTA and FQGNSA. Unmatched junction bases numbered 9, after V lost 3 bases and J lost 6 bases. The CDR3 extends over 15 amino acids. Here the CDR3 DNA reads TGTGCCAGCAGCTTCCCACCGACAGGGGCGAAGACCCAGTACTTC. As protein: CASSFPPTGAKTQYF.

This rearrangement joins TRBV5-1 to TRBJ2-6, with a weak D call TRBD2 (6 bases). Trimming left V 4 bases short and J 3 bases short, with 23 bases between. The germline V gene has CDR1 SGHRS and CDR2 YFSETQ. The CDR3 contains 19 residues. Here the CDR3 DNA reads TGCGCCAGCAGCCCGGAGGGGTTAGGGTTTGGTGGTGGGGCCAACGTCCTGACTTTC. Protein product: CASSPEGLGFGGGANVLTF. Filled out from reference TRBV5-1 and TRBJ2-6, the complete variable domain reads KAGVTQTPRYLIKTRGQQVTLSCSPISGHRSVSWYQQTPGQGLQFLFEYFSETQRNKGNFPGRFSGRQFSNSRSEMNVSTLELGDSALYLCASSPEGLGFGGGANVLTFGAGSRLTVL.

This clonotype was observed a few times. V is TRBV12-3 or TRBV12-4 and J is TRBJ2-4; 9 bases are a match to TRBD2. Germline trimming cut 7 bases from V and 9 bases from J; bases unmatched to any gene: 16. This CDR3 is built from 16 residues. CDR3 DNA sequence: TGTGCCAGCACCCCCTCGTTGGCGGGGGGGAGGGGCATTCAGTACTTC. Translation gives CASTPSLAGGRGIQYF.

This rearrangement joins TRBV20-1 to TRBJ2-7; D tentatively fits TRBD1 or TRBD2 (5 bases each). V shed 3 bases and J shed 0 bases, with 15 bases lying between them. The germline CDR1 and CDR2 sequences are DFQATT and SNEGSKA (reference sequence). The CDR3 contains 15 residues. The CDR3 coding sequence is TGCAGTGCTAGGGGACCGCGTATCCCCTCCTACGAGCAGTACTTC. As protein: CSARGPRIPSYEQYF.

This clonotype was seen only a few times. The V call is TRBV6-5, the J call TRBJ2-3, with a possible D match to TRBD2 (6 bases). CDR1 MNHEY and CDR2 SVGAGI come from the germline V gene. The germline V and J ends were trimmed by 5 bases and 3 bases, with 24 bases remaining between them. The CDR3 consists of 18 residues. This chain's CDR3 is CASSTDDGEGDFTDTQYF. Here the CDR3 DNA reads TGTGCCAGCAGTACCGACGACGGGGAAGGGGACTTTACAGATACGCAGTATTTT.